These 5 T cell receptor beta chains share one sample of origin, sequenced in a study of OX40 agonist ivuxolimab in advanced cancers. Some clones are missing from TCRdb's copy, which holds only in-frame ones; the method was immunoSEQ multiplex PCR. The sample has under 110,000 clones, about nine tenths seen once. Sequenced here: CD4+ or CD8+ T cells sorted from blood, sampled in a trial of the OX40 agonist ivuxolimab. The receptors stem from an adult with an advanced solid tumor such as melanoma, head and neck, liver or kidney cancer.

The chain recombines TRBV19 with TRBJ2-7, with D possibly being TRBD1 or TRBD2 (5 bases each). CDR1 is LNHDA and CDR2 is SQIVND in the germline V gene (reference sequence). The CDR3 is 14 amino acids. V gave up 5 bases and J gave up 3 bases, with 14 bases separating them. The CDR3 DNA sequence: TGTGCCAGTAGTGGCCGGGGTAGGGGCTACGAGCAGTACTTC. Amino acid sequence: CASSGRGRGYEQYF.

V and J are TRBV6-1 and TRBJ2-5; TRBD1 might be the D (5 bases). The DNA matches TRBJ2-7 better at its end, which makes the J call doubtful. The germline gives CDR1 MNHNS, CDR2 SASEGT. The CDR3 extends over 15 amino acids. The CDR3 DNA reads TGTGCCAGCAGTGAAGCACCAGGGTCCCCCTACGAGCAGTACTTC. Translation: CASSEAPGSPYEQYF.

Only a few counts were recorded for this clone. The genes are TRBV9 and TRBJ2-3, with 13 bases lining up with TRBD2. Germline assignment: CDR1 SGDLS and CDR2 YYNGEE. V shed 2 bases and J 7 bases; nucleotides not matched to a gene: 4. This CDR3 has 15 amino acids. In DNA, the CDR3 is TGTGCCAGCAGCGTCGGGACTAGCGGGGAATATACGCAGTATTTT. This codes for CASSVGTSGEYTQYF.

Points on this clone: The junction does not match germline at one end; this may be a read error. V gene TRBV7-7 combines with J gene TRBJ2-1, with a possible D match to TRBD2 (5 bases). The CDR3 length is 13 residues. The germline gives CDR1 SSHAT, CDR2 FNYEAQ (reference sequence). Here the CDR3 DNA reads TGTGCTAGCAGCTTAGCGAGGGACAATGAGCAGTTCTTC. Protein product: CASSLARDNEQFF.

This chain links TRBV2 with TRBJ1-2, with D possibly matching TRBD1 (5 bases). V lost 6 bases and J 6 bases, leaving 11 bases between the germline ends. The CDR3 has 12 residues. Germline lookup yields CDR1 SNHLY and CDR2 FYNNEI. The CDR3 is CASRGDGNGYTF. In DNA form, the CDR3 reads TGTGCCAGCAGGGGGGATGGGAATGGCTACACCTTC.